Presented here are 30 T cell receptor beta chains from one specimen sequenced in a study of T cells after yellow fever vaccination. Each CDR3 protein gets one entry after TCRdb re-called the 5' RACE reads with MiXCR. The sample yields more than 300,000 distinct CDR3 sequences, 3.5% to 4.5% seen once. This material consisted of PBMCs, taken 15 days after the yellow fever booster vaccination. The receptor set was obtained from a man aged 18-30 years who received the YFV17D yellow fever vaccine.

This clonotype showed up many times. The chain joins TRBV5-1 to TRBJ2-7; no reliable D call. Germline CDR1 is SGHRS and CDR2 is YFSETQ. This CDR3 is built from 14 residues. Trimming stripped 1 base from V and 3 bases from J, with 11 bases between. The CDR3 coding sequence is TGCGCCAGCAGCTTGCGGGTGGGGTACTACGAGCAGTACTTC. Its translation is CASSLRVGYYEQYF. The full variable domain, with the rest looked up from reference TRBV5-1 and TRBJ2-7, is KAGVTQTPRYLIKTRGQQVTLSCSPISGHRSVSWYQQTPGQGLQFLFEYFSETQRNKGNFPGRFSGRQFSNSRSEMNVSTLELGDSALYLCASSLRVGYYEQYFGPGTRLTVT.

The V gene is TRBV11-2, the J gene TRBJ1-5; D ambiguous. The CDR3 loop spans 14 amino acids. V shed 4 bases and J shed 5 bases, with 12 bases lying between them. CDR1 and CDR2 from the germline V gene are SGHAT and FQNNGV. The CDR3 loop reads CASSSHLTDQPQHF. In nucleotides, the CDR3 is TGTGCCAGCAGCTCACATCTGACCGATCAGCCCCAGCATTTT.

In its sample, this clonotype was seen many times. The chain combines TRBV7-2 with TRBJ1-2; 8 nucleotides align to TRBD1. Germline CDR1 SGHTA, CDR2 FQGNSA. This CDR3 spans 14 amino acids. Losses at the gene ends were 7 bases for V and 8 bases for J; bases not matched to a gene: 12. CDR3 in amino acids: CASIPPTGAGGYTF. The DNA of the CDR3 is TGTGCCAGCATCCCCCCGACAGGGGCCGGCGGCTACACCTTC.

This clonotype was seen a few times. The CDR3 reads CASSRSGTGVYNEQFF. CDR3 coding DNA: TGTGCCAGCAGCCGTTCCGGGACAGGGGTTTACAATGAGCAGTTCTTC. This sequence joins TRBV3-1 and TRBJ2-1, with 10 bases identical to TRBD1. Germline V gene sequence: CDR1 LGHDT, CDR2 YNNKEL (reference sequence). With V trimmed by 4 bases and J by 4 bases, 7 bases remained unmatched. The CDR3 covers 16 residues.

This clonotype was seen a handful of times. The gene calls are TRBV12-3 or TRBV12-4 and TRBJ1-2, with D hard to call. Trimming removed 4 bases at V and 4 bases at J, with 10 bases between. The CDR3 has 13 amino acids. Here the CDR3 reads CASSWSRGYGYTF. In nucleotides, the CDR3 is TGTGCCAGCAGTTGGTCCAGAGGCTATGGCTACACCTTC.

For the CDR3, the DNA is TGCGCCAGCAGCTGGGACAGGGGCGACTCTGGAAACACCATATATTTT. Protein sequence: CASSWDRGDSGNTIYF. V gene TRBV5-1 combines with J gene TRBJ1-3; 10 bases align to TRBD1. Looked up from germline, CDR1 is SGHRS and CDR2 is YFSETQ. The CDR3 has 16 residues. J gave up 0 bases and V 3 bases, and 3 bases lay outside the gene matches.

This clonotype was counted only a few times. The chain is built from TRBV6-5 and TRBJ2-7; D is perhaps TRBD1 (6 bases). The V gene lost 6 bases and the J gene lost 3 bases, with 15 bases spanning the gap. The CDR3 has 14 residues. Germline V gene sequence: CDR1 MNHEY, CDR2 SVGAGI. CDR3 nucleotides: TGTGCCAGCAGCCCCACACCGACAGGCTACGAGCAGTACGTC. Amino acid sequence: CASSPTPTGYEQYV.

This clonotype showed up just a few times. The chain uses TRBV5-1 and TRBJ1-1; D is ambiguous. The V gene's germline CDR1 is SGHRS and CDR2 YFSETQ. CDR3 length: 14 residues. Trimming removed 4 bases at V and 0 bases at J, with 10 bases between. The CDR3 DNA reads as TGCGCCAGCAGCCGGGCCGATATGAACACTGAAGCTTTCTTT. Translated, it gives CASSRADMNTEAFF.

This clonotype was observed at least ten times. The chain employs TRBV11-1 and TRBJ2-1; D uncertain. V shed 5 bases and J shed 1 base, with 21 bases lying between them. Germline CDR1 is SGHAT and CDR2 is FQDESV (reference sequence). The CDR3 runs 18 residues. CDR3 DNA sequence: TGTGCCAGCAGCCGCCCCCCCCGCTGGGTAAGATCCTACAATGAGCAGTTCTTC. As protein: CASSRPPRWVRSYNEQFF.

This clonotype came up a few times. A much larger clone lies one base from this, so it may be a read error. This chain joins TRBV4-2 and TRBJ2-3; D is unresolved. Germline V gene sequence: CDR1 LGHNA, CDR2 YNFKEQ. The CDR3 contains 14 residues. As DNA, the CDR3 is TGTGCCAGCAGCCAAGATTGGCTTTCAGATACGCAGTTTTTT. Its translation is CASSQDWLSDTQFF.

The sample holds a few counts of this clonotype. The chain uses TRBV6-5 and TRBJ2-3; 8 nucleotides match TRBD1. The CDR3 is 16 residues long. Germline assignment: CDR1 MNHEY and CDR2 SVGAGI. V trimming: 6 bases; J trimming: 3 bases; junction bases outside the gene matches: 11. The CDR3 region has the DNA TGTGCCAGCAGGAAACGGACAGGGTTAGGAACAGATACGCAGTATTTT. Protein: CASRKRTGLGTDTQYF.

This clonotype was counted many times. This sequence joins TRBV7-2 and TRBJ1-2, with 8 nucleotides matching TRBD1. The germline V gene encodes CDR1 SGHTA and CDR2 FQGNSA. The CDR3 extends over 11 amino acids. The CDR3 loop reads CGTGSTYGYTF. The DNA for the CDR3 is TGTGGGACAGGGAGTACCTATGGCTACACCTTC.

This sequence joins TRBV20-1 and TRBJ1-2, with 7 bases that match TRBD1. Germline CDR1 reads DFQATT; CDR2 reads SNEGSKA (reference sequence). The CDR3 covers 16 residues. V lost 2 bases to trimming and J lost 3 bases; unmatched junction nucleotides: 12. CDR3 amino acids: CSARRGRGSGYYGYTF. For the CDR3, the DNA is TGCAGTGCTAGAAGGGGCAGGGGGTCTGGCTACTATGGCTACACCTTC.

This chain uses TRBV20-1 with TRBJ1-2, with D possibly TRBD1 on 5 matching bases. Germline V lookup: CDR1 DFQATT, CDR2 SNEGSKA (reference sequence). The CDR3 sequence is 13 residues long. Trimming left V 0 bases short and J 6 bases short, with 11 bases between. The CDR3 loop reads CSAREGRIDGYTF. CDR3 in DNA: TGCAGTGCTAGAGAGGGACGGATCGATGGCTACACCTTC.

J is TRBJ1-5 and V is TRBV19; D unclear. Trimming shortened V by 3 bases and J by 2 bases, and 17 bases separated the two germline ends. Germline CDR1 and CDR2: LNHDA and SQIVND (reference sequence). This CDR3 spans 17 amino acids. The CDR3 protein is CASSIEAWTGGNQPQHF. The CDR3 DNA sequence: TGTGCCAGTAGTATTGAGGCCTGGACGGGAGGCAATCAGCCCCAGCATTTT.

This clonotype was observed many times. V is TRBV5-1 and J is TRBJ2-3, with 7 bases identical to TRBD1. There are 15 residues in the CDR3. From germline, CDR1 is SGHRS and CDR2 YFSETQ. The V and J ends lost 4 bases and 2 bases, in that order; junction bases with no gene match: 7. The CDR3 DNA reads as TGCGCCAGCAGCGCCTCGGGACAGCCCACAGATACGCAGTATTTT. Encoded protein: CASSASGQPTDTQYF.

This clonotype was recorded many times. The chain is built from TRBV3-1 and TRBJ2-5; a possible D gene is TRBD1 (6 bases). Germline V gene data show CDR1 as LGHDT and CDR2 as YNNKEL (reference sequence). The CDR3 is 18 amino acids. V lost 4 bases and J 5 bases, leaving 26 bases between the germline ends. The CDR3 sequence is CASSPDPSRTAYRETQYF. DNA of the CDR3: TGTGCCAGCAGCCCCGACCCATCCAGGACAGCGTATAGGGAGACCCAGTACTTC.

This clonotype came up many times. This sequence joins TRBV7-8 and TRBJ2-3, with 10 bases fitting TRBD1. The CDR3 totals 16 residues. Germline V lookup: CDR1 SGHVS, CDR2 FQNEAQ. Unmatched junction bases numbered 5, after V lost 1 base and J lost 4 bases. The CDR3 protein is CASSLGVGQGADTQYF. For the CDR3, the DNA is TGTGCCAGCAGCTTAGGCGTAGGACAGGGGGCAGATACGCAGTATTTT.

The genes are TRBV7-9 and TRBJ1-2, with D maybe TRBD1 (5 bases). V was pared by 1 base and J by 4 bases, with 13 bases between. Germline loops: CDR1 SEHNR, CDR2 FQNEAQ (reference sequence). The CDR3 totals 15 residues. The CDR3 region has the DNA TGTGCCAGCAGCTTAGTGGGACGGGAAATCTATGGCTACACCTTC. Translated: CASSLVGREIYGYTF.

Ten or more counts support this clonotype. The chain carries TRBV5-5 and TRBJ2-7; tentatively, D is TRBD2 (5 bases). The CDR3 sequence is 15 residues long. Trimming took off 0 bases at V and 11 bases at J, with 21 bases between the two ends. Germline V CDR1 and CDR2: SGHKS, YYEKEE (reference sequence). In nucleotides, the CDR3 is TGTGCCAGCAGCTTGGTCGGGGAGTGGACCCACGCGGAGTACGTC. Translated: CASSLVGEWTHAEYV.

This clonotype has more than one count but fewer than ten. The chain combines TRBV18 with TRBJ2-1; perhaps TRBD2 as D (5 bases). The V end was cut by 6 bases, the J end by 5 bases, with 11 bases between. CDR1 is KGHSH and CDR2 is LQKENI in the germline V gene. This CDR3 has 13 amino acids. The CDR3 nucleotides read TGTGCCAGCTCTCCCGAAGCGGACAATGAGCAGTTCTTC. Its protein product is CASSPEADNEQFF.

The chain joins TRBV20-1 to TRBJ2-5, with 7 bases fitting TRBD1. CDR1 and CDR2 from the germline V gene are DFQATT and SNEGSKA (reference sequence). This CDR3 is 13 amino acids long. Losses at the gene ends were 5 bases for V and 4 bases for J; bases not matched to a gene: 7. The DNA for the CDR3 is TGCAGTGCTGGTAAACAGGGGTTAGAGACCCAGTACTTC. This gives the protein CSAGKQGLETQYF.

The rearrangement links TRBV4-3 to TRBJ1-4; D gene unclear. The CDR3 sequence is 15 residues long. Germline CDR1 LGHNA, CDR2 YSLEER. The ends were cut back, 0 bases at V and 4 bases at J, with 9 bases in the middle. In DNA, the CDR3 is TGCGCCAGCAGCCAAGACTGGAACCGTAATGAAAAACTGTTTTTT. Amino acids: CASSQDWNRNEKLFF.

The CDR3 nucleotides read TGTGCCAGCAGTTACCTGACAGGGGGCGGCACTGAAGCTTTCTTT. Translated: CASSYLTGGGTEAFF. The chain uses TRBV6-5 and TRBJ1-1, with 10 bases matching TRBD1. From germline, CDR1 is MNHEY and CDR2 SVGAGI. The CDR3 runs to 15 residues. The trim removed 2 bases at V and 4 bases at J, leaving 4 bases unmatched.

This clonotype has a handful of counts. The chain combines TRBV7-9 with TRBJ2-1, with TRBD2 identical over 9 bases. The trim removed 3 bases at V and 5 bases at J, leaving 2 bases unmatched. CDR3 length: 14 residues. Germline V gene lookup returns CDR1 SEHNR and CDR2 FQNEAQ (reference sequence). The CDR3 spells CASSLGLAHNEQFF. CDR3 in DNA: TGTGCCAGCAGCTTGGGACTAGCCCACAATGAGCAGTTCTTC.

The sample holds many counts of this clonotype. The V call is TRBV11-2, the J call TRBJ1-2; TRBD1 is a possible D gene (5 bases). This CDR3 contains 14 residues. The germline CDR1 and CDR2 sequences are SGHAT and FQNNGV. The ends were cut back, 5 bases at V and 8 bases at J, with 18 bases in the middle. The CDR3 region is CASSNAGTRSGYTF. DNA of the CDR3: TGTGCCAGCAGCAACGCCGGGACGCGAAGCGGCTACACCTTC.

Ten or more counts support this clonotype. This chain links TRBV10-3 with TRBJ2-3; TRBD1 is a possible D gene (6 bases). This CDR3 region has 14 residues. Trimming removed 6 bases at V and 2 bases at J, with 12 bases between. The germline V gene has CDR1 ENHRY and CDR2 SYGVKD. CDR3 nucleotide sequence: TGTGCCATCAGGGGGGACATCAACACAGATACGCAGTATTTT. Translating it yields CAIRGDINTDTQYF.

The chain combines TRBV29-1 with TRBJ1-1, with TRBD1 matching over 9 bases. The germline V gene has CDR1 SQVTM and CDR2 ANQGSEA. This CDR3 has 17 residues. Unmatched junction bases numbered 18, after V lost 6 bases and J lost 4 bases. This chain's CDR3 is CSVVLGQGLEGGTEAFF. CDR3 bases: TGCAGCGTCGTGTTGGGACAGGGACTCGAAGGAGGCACTGAAGCTTTCTTT.

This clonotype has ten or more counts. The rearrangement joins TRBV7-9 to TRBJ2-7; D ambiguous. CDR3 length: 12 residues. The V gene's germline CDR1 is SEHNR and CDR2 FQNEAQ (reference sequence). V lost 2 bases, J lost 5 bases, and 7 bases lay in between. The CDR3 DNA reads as TGTGCCAGCAGCTTAACCCCCCACGAGCAGTACGTC. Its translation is CASSLTPHEQYV.

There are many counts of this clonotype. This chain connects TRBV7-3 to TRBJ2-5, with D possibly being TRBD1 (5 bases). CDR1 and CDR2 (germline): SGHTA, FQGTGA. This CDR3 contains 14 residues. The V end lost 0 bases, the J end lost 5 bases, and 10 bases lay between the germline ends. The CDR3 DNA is TGTGCCAGCAGCTTAACCAGGGCATCGGAGACCCAGTACTTC. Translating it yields CASSLTRASETQYF.